This is a list of T cell receptor beta chains from one sample in a study of blood T cells in healthy people across ages. TCRdb reprocessed the 5' RACE reads with MiXCR, giving one entry per CDR3 protein. The table shows around 1,900,000 distinct CDR3 sequences, with more than 35% occurring only once. Material for sequencing was blood. Receptors were obtained from a human donor in good health. CDR3s include the opening cysteine and the closing phenylalanine or tryptophan. D genes are given only for firm matches. For some rows the clone size is stated as once, few or many, or as a class when expanded; others skip it.

V gene	clone size	J gene	D gene	CDR3 DNA	CDR3 protein
TRBV7-2	few	TRBJ2-5	TRBD1	TGTGCCAGCAGCCAAGGGGGCAGGATTCAAGAGACCCAGTACTTC	CASSQGGRIQETQYF
TRBV2	.	TRBJ2-1	TRBD2	TGTGCCAGCAGGTTGACTAGCGGGGGGGCCTATGAGCAGTTCTTC	CASRLTSGGAYEQFF
TRBV27	.	TRBJ1-1	TRBD1	TGTGCCAGCAGTACAATGACAGGGCAAGCTTTCTTT	CASSTMTGQAFF
TRBV27	.	TRBJ1-1	TRBD1	TGTGCCAGCGGGGGACAGGGTGGGGACACTGAAGCTTTCTTT	CASGGQGGDTEAFF
TRBV4-3	.	TRBJ2-3	TRBD2	TGCGCCAGCAGCCACGCGACTAGCGGGGGGGCCGATACGCAGTATTTT	CASSHATSGGADTQYF
TRBV7-2	.	TRBJ1-2	TRBD1	TGTGCCAGCAGCCCGCGGACAGGGCTCTGGGACTATGGCCACACCTTC	CASSPRTGLWDYGHTF
TRBV7-9	.	TRBJ2-3	.	TGTGCCAGCAGCTTAGTCCGCGACAGTTCAGATACGCAGTATTTT	CASSLVRDSSDTQYF
TRBV7-2	few	TRBJ2-4	TRBD2	TGTGCCAGCAGCTTATTATTCCGGACTAGCGGGCCTGAAGCCAAAAACATTCAGTACTTC	CASSLLFRTSGPEAKNIQYF
TRBV2	.	TRBJ2-3	.	TGTGCCAGCAGAGGGTGGACGGATACGCAGTATTTT	CASRGWTDTQYF
TRBV7-9	few	TRBJ2-3	TRBD1	TGTGCCAGCAGCCCCGGACAGGGGCCCAACACAGATACGCAGTATTTT	CASSPGQGPNTDTQYF
TRBV7-9	.	TRBJ2-1	TRBD2	TGTGCCAGCAGCTTTGGGACTAGCGACATCGATGAGCAGTTCTTC	CASSFGTSDIDEQFF
TRBV20-1	.	TRBJ1-1	.	TGCAGTGCTAGGGACAGAATGAACACTGAAGCTTTCTTT	CSARDRMNTEAFF
TRBV3-1	.	TRBJ2-3	TRBD2	TGTGCCAGCAGCCGGCGACTAGCGGGGGCGGCGGATACGCAGTATTTT	CASSRRLAGAADTQYF
TRBV7-2	.	TRBJ1-1	.	TGTGCCAGCAGCTTCTTACATCTTGGATCCGGCGCTGGCACTGAAGCTTTCTTT	CASSFLHLGSGAGTEAFF
TRBV29-1	few	TRBJ2-7	.	TGCAGCGTTGAAGATCTGTTAATACAAAGCTCCTACAATGAGCAGTACTTC	CSVEDLLIQSSYNEQYF
TRBV7-9	few	TRBJ2-5	.	TGTGCCAGTGGCATTAGGACAAACCAAGAGACCCAGTACTTC	CASGIRTNQETQYF
TRBV7-9	.	TRBJ2-7	.	TGTGCCAGCAGCTTAAATTCCGGGCCGACTCGCGGGCAGTACTTC	CASSLNSGPTRGQYF
TRBV20-1	.	TRBJ2-3	TRBD2	TGCAGTGCTGGCAGTAATAGCGGGGGCATCACAGATACGCAGTATTTT	CSAGSNSGGITDTQYF
TRBV5-4	.	TRBJ1-2	TRBD1	TGTGCCAGCAGCACTGCGGGACAGGGGCGCTATGGCTACACCTTC	CASSTAGQGRYGYTF
TRBV20-1	.	TRBJ2-1	TRBD2	TGCAGTGTCTTACTAGCGGGGGGGTCCTACAATGAGCAGTTCTTC	CSVLLAGGSYNEQFF
TRBV5-1	.	TRBJ2-5	TRBD1	TGCGCCAGCAGCTCGGGACAGGGAGACGAGACCCAGTACTTC	CASSSGQGDETQYF
TRBV5-1	.	TRBJ2-5	.	TGCGCCAGCAGCTTGGGGACAGTCAGGGAGACCCAGTACTTC	CASSLGTVRETQYF
TRBV7-2	.	TRBJ1-5	.	TGTGCCAGCAGCCTCCTGGTGGATCAGCCCCAGCATTTT	CASSLLVDQPQHF
TRBV20-1	few	TRBJ2-3	.	TGCAGTGCCCCCAAGGGGACAGATACGCAGTATTTT	CSAPKGTDTQYF
TRBV11-2	once	TRBJ2-3	.	TGTGCCAGCAGCCCGCGGTACAGCACAGATACGCAGTATTTT	CASSPRYSTDTQYF
TRBV12-3/TRBV12-4	.	TRBJ1-2	.	TGTGCCAGCAGTTTAGTCCAGGTTGGTGGCTACACCTTC	CASSLVQVGGYTF
TRBV7-8	few	TRBJ2-4	.	TGTACCAGCAGCTTAGAATTTGATCCTGACAGGCAGTACTTC	CTSSLEFDPDRQYF
TRBV6-2/TRBV6-3	few	TRBJ2-1	TRBD2	TGTGCCACCTCCGTTAGCGGGGGCCCCTACAATGAGCAGTTCTTC	CATSVSGGPYNEQFF
TRBV7-2	few	TRBJ2-3	.	TGTGCCAGCAGCTCATCCCAGGGTACAGATACGCAGTATTTT	CASSSSQGTDTQYF
TRBV9	.	TRBJ1-6	TRBD1	TGTGCCAGCAGCGCCTGGGACAGGGGGCGATCACCCCTCCACTTT	CASSAWDRGRSPLHF
TRBV14	few	TRBJ2-3	.	TGTGCCAGCAGCCCCAACTGGCGGGTGGGGCAGTATTTT	CASSPNWRVGQYF
TRBV20-1	few	TRBJ1-2	TRBD1	TGCAGTGATAAGGGGATAAGGGGGCTAGACTATGGCTACACCTTC	CSDKGIRGLDYGYTF
TRBV6-5	once	TRBJ1-1	.	TGTGCCAGCAGTTCCCCGGGGCTTTCAGCTGAAGCTTTCTTT	CASSSPGLSAEAFF
TRBV12-3/TRBV12-4	.	TRBJ1-6	.	TGTGCCAGCAGCCGAAACCACAGGGTTAATTCACCCCTCCACTTT	CASSRNHRVNSPLHF
TRBV2	.	TRBJ2-7	.	TGTGCCAGGGGGGGTGGGACCAGCTCCTACGAGCAGTACTTC	CARGGGTSSYEQYF
TRBV2	.	TRBJ2-3	TRBD1	TGTGCCAGCAGTGTCAAGGCAGGGGGTACAGATACGCAGTATTTT	CASSVKAGGTDTQYF
TRBV20-1	.	TRBJ2-7	.	TGCAGCGCCATTTTTCCCACCGACGAGCAGTACTTC	CSAIFPTDEQYF
TRBV12-3/TRBV12-4	.	TRBJ2-1	.	TGTGCCAGCGCGGGTCCACGGAATGAGCAGTTCTTC	CASAGPRNEQFF
TRBV7-9	.	TRBJ1-6	.	TGTGCCAGCAGACCAGGGACCCAAGATTCACCCCTCCACTTT	CASRPGTQDSPLHF
TRBV9	.	TRBJ2-3	.	TGTGCCAGCAGCGTAGAAATCCAAGGCACAGATACGCAGTATTTT	CASSVEIQGTDTQYF
TRBV4-1	few	TRBJ2-7	.	TGCGCCAGCAGCCAGGGTCAGGGCCCAGGGGAGCAGTACTTC	CASSQGQGPGEQYF
TRBV12-3/TRBV12-4	few	TRBJ1-2	.	TGTGCCAGCAGTTTCGTAGGGGGTGGGTATGGCTACACCTTC	CASSFVGGGYGYTF
TRBV12-3/TRBV12-4	few	TRBJ2-7	TRBD1	TGTGCCAGCAGTTTCTCTGGGACAGCCACCTACGAGCAGTACTTC	CASSFSGTATYEQYF
TRBV29-1	few	TRBJ1-2	.	TGCAGCGTTGACAGTCTATACTATGGCTACACCTTC	CSVDSLYYGYTF
TRBV12-3/TRBV12-4	.	TRBJ2-5	TRBD2	TGTGCCAGCAGCCGGAACAGCGGGGGGGCCTATGAGACCCAGTACTTC	CASSRNSGGAYETQYF
TRBV7-9	.	TRBJ2-7	TRBD1	TGTGCCAGCAGCTCCAGGACAGGGATCGAGCAGTACTTC	CASSSRTGIEQYF
TRBV18	.	TRBJ2-5	.	TGTGCCAGCTCACCCGGACAGTTTGAGGAGACCCAGTACTTC	CASSPGQFEETQYF
TRBV15	few	TRBJ2-4	.	TGTGCCACCAGCGGAGAAACGGGACTTCAGTACTTC	CATSGETGLQYF
TRBV6-1	once	TRBJ2-5	TRBD1	TGTGCCAACAGCCACCCGGGACAGGGGGGAGAGCAGTACTTC	CANSHPGQGGEQYF
TRBV20-1	.	TRBJ1-2	.	TGCAGTGCTAGAAACGACTTCAGAACGTTGAGTTACACCTTC	CSARNDFRTLSYTF
TRBV20-1	few	TRBJ2-3	.	TGCAGTGCGGGGTTGTTGGGGAACGCGGATACGCAGTATTTT	CSAGLLGNADTQYF